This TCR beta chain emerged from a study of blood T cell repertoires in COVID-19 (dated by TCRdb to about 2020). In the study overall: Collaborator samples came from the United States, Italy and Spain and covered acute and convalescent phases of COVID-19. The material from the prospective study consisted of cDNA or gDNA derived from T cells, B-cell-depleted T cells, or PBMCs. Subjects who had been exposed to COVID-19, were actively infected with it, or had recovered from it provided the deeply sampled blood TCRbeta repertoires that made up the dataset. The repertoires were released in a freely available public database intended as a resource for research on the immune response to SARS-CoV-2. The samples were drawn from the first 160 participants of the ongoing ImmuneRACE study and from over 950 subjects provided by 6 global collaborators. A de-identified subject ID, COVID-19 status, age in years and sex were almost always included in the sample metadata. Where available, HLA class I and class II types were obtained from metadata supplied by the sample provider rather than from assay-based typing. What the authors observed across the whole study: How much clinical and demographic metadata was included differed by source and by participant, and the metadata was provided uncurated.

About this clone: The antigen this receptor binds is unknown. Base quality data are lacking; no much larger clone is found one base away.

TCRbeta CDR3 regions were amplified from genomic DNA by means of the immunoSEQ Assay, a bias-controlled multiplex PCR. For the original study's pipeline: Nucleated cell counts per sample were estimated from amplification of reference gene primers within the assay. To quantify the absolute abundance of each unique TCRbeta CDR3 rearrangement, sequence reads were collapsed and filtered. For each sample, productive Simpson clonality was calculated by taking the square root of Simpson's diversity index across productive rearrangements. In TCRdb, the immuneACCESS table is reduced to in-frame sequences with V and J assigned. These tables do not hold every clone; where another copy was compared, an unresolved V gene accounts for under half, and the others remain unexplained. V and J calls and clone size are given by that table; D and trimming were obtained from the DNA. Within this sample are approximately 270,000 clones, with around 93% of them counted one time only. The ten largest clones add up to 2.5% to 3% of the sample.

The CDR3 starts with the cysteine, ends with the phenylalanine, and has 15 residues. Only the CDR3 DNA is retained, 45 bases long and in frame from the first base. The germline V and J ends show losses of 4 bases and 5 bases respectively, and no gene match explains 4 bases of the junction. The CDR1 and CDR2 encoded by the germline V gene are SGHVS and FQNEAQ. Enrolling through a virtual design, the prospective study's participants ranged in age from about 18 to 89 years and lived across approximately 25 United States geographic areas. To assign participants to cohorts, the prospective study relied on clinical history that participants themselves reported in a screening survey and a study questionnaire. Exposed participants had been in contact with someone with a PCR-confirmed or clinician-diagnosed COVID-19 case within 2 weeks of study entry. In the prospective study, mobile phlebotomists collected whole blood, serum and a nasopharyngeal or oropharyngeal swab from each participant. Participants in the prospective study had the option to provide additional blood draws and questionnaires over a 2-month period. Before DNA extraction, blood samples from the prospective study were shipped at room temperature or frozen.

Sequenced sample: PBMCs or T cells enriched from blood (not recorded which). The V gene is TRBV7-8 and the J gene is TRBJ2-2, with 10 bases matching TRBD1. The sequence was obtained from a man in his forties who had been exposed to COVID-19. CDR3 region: CASSSTGGETGELFF. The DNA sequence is TGTGCCAGCAGCTCGACAGGGGGCGAAACCGGGGAGCTGTTTTTT.